These 7 T cell receptor beta chains were sequenced from one sample in a study of shared clonotypes between healthy human individuals. Sequencing used immunoSEQ multiplex PCR; TCRdb keeps in-frame clones, though not all of them. This table holds about half a million clones, roughly 85% found once. The sequenced material came from PBMCs. These receptors were taken from a woman aged 35 to 49 in good health. Some clones in this sample may be carry-over from other donors' samples.

This clone came up a few times. The CDR3 DNA follows: TGCGCCAGCAGCCAAGAGCACACAGGTTCCGGGGAGCTGTTTTTT. It encodes CASSQEHTGSGELFF. The rearrangement joins TRBV4-3 to TRBJ2-2; tentative D call: TRBD1 (5 bases). V gave up 0 bases and J gave up 6 bases, with 11 bases separating them. CDR3 size: 15 residues. Per the germline V gene, CDR1 is LGHNA and CDR2 is YSLEER.

This chain connects TRBV14 to TRBJ2-7; 7 bases are shared with TRBD2. Germline CDR1 and CDR2: SGHDN and FVKESK. The V gene end was trimmed by 0 bases and the J gene end by 5 bases; junction bases not matched to a gene: 7. The CDR3 is 15 amino acids. CDR3 coding DNA: TGTGCCAGCAGCCAAGATAGGCGGGAGTACGACGAGCAGTACTTC. It translates to CASSQDRREYDEQYF.

This rearrangement joins TRBV2 to TRBJ2-5; TRBD1 or TRBD2 may be the D gene (6 bases each). Between the trimmed V and J ends, which lost 4 bases and 5 bases, there was a span of 14 bases. The V gene's germline CDR1 is SNHLY and CDR2 FYNNEI. The CDR3 length is 14 residues. The CDR3 bases are TGTGCCAGCAGTGGACATAGGAGGGGGGAGACCCAGTACTTC. This translates into CASSGHRRGETQYF.

There are a few counts of this clone. This chain connects TRBV10-2 to TRBJ1-5; D is possibly TRBD1 (5 bases). In germline, CDR1 is WSHSY, CDR2 SAAADI. The CDR3 covers 15 residues. V lost 0 bases and J 2 bases, leaving 8 bases between the germline ends. The CDR3 spells CASSESSRGNQPQHF. The CDR3 DNA is TGCGCCAGCAGTGAGTCGAGCAGGGGCAATCAGCCCCAGCATTTT.

CDR3: CASSLSYLGTSYEQYF. The CDR3 DNA is TGTGCCAGCAGCTTGTCATATTTGGGGACATCCTACGAGCAGTACTTC. The chain joins TRBV5-5 to TRBJ2-7; D perhaps matches TRBD1 (6 bases). This CDR3 spans 16 amino acids. V lost 1 base and J lost 1, with 15 bases in between. Germline V CDR1 and CDR2: SGHKS, YYEKEE (reference sequence).

The chain couples TRBV16 to TRBJ2-7; 7 bases fit TRBD1. The CDR3 extends over 15 amino acids. V was clipped by 1 base and J by 3 bases; unmatched bases: 6. Germline CDR1 is KGHSY and CDR2 is FQNENV. In DNA, the CDR3 is TGTGCCAGCAGCCAATTCGGGACAGCGGTCTACGAGCAGTACTTC. Translation gives CASSQFGTAVYEQYF.

The chain carries TRBV7-9 and TRBJ1-4; D gene uncertain. Germline V CDR1 and CDR2: SEHNR, FQNEAQ (reference sequence). Trimming cost V 7 bases and J 3 bases, with 9 bases left between them. CDR3 size: 13 residues. The CDR3 bases are TGTGCCAGCATCCGGAGTGCTAATGAAAAACTGTTTTTT. Protein: CASIRSANEKLFF.